This is a list of T cell receptor beta chains from one sample in a study of T cell repertoires in cytomegalovirus infection. TCRdb processed the reads anew with MiXCR; each CDR3 protein has one entry. The sample carries 310,000 or so distinct CDR3 sequences, roughly a tenth recorded once. Sample: PBMCs. The source of these receptors is a human donor in good health (CMV status not recorded). Some clones in this sample may be carry-over from other donors' samples. CDR3s include the opening cysteine and the closing phenylalanine or tryptophan. D genes are given only for firm matches.

CDR3 protein: CSVEEGQGVRGYTF; V gene: TRBV29-1; CDR3 length: 14; J gene: TRBJ1-2; D gene: TRBD1
CDR3 protein: CASSEDSYYYGYTF; V gene: TRBV6-6; CDR3 length: 14; J gene: TRBJ1-2; D gene: .
CDR3 protein: CASSLRQGKETQYF; V gene: TRBV6-2/TRBV6-3; CDR3 length: 14; J gene: TRBJ2-5; D gene: TRBD1
CDR3 protein: CSASGPRLATRGEAFF; V gene: TRBV20-1; CDR3 length: 16; J gene: TRBJ1-1; D gene: .
CDR3 protein: CASSPQGANYGYTF; V gene: TRBV7-2; CDR3 length: 14; J gene: TRBJ1-2; D gene: TRBD1
CDR3 protein: CASSFSQLAEAFF; V gene: TRBV7-9; CDR3 length: 13; J gene: TRBJ1-1; D gene: .
CDR3 protein: CASSVGQKDNKQLF; V gene: TRBV7-6; CDR3 length: 14; J gene: TRBJ2-1; D gene: .
CDR3 protein: CASSSQGWETQYF; V gene: TRBV6-1; CDR3 length: 13; J gene: TRBJ2-5; D gene: .
CDR3 protein: CASIFRPRTGGKNEQFF; V gene: TRBV6-2/TRBV6-3; CDR3 length: 17; J gene: TRBJ2-1; D gene: TRBD1
CDR3 protein: CASSQLAGGPNEQYF; V gene: TRBV6-6; CDR3 length: 15; J gene: TRBJ2-7; D gene: TRBD2
CDR3 protein: CASSYSYLAGTTYNEQFF; V gene: TRBV6-6; CDR3 length: 18; J gene: TRBJ2-1; D gene: TRBD2
CDR3 protein: CSARDKGVNTEAFF; V gene: TRBV20-1; CDR3 length: 14; J gene: TRBJ1-1; D gene: .
CDR3 protein: CASSLGDGEQFF; V gene: TRBV5-6; CDR3 length: 12; J gene: TRBJ2-1; D gene: .
CDR3 protein: CSALRDVGYTF; V gene: TRBV20-1; CDR3 length: 11; J gene: TRBJ1-2; D gene: .
CDR3 protein: CASSFSGGPSTDTQYF; V gene: TRBV7-2; CDR3 length: 16; J gene: TRBJ2-3; D gene: TRBD2
CDR3 protein: CASSPRRGANTGELFF; V gene: TRBV18; CDR3 length: 16; J gene: TRBJ2-2; D gene: TRBD2
CDR3 protein: CAISEGSEETQYF; V gene: TRBV10-3; CDR3 length: 13; J gene: TRBJ2-5; D gene: .
CDR3 protein: CASSQRQGLRDEAFF; V gene: TRBV7-9; CDR3 length: 15; J gene: TRBJ1-1; D gene: TRBD1
CDR3 protein: CASSMGRTEAFF; V gene: TRBV19; CDR3 length: 12; J gene: TRBJ1-1; D gene: .
CDR3 protein: CASSSLDQVGTGELFF; V gene: TRBV19; CDR3 length: 16; J gene: TRBJ2-2; D gene: .
CDR3 protein: CASKEGQGAVYGYTF; V gene: TRBV12-3/TRBV12-4; CDR3 length: 15; J gene: TRBJ1-2; D gene: TRBD1
CDR3 protein: CASSQEGGHGNQPQHF; V gene: TRBV3-1; CDR3 length: 16; J gene: TRBJ1-5; D gene: .
CDR3 protein: CASSQHLAGNTDTQYF; V gene: TRBV14; CDR3 length: 16; J gene: TRBJ2-3; D gene: TRBD2
CDR3 protein: CASSLEGGLQGGYTF; V gene: TRBV7-2; CDR3 length: 15; J gene: TRBJ1-2; D gene: .
CDR3 protein: CASSRVGNQPQHF; V gene: TRBV28; CDR3 length: 13; J gene: TRBJ1-5; D gene: .
CDR3 protein: CASNFDRPDTEAFF; V gene: TRBV7-2; CDR3 length: 14; J gene: TRBJ1-1; D gene: .
CDR3 protein: CATSDPTGTGADTQYF; V gene: TRBV24-1; CDR3 length: 16; J gene: TRBJ2-3; D gene: .
CDR3 protein: CASSFVGTMNTEAFF; V gene: TRBV5-1; CDR3 length: 15; J gene: TRBJ1-1; D gene: .
CDR3 protein: CASSEKGLARSTDTQYF; V gene: TRBV25-1; CDR3 length: 17; J gene: TRBJ2-3; D gene: TRBD2
CDR3 protein: CASSHRWGAENTIYF; V gene: TRBV7-2; CDR3 length: 15; J gene: TRBJ1-3; D gene: .
CDR3 protein: CANSSPDKDTQYF; V gene: TRBV7-3; CDR3 length: 13; J gene: TRBJ2-3; D gene: .
CDR3 protein: CASSFYRGLNQPQHF; V gene: TRBV7-2; CDR3 length: 15; J gene: TRBJ1-5; D gene: TRBD1
CDR3 protein: CASSPRTSGGLYNEQFF; V gene: TRBV7-2; CDR3 length: 17; J gene: TRBJ2-1; D gene: TRBD2
CDR3 protein: CASSSMVADTQYF; V gene: TRBV12-3/TRBV12-4; CDR3 length: 13; J gene: TRBJ2-3; D gene: .
CDR3 protein: CSVVGYGSYEQYF; V gene: TRBV29-1; CDR3 length: 13; J gene: TRBJ2-7; D gene: .
CDR3 protein: CASSFPGYPYNEQFF; V gene: TRBV12-3/TRBV12-4; CDR3 length: 15; J gene: TRBJ2-1; D gene: .
CDR3 protein: CASSFLAGGVNEQFF; V gene: TRBV5-1; CDR3 length: 15; J gene: TRBJ2-1; D gene: TRBD2
CDR3 protein: CSVRDSNEKLFF; V gene: TRBV29-1; CDR3 length: 12; J gene: TRBJ1-4; D gene: TRBD1
CDR3 protein: CSAGRLQGQQETQYF; V gene: TRBV20-1; CDR3 length: 15; J gene: TRBJ2-5; D gene: TRBD1
CDR3 protein: CASSPPTGLYGYTF; V gene: TRBV7-9; CDR3 length: 14; J gene: TRBJ1-2; D gene: TRBD1